By proportion, the clone carrying this T cell receptor beta chain is medium-sized. Its antigen is currently unknown. The junction and the germline gene differ at one end; a read error may be behind it. The sample belongs to a study of liver allograft versus peripheral blood T cells. Study-wide background: Comparative analysis was performed on T cell receptor repertoires from transplanted livers and from recipients' peripheral blood. Notes on the study in general: Repertoires found inside liver allografts reportedly differed from T cell receptor repertoires in peripheral blood.

Germline CDR1 is ENHRY and CDR2 is SYGVKD. This CDR3 is built from 15 residues. TCRdb independently ran MiXCR on the reads; one entry per CDR3 protein. Found here are over 3,000 distinct CDR3 sequences, 20% to 25% of them singletons; the top ten hold around 4.3%. The genes are TRBV10-3 and TRBJ2-7, with D hard to call. The origin of this receptor is a human patient who had a liver transplant. The T cells may come from the graft donor. The CDR3 DNA sequence: TGCGCCAGCAGTAAAGGGTGGATCACTTCCTACGAGCAGTACTTC. Translated: CASSKGWITSYEQYF.